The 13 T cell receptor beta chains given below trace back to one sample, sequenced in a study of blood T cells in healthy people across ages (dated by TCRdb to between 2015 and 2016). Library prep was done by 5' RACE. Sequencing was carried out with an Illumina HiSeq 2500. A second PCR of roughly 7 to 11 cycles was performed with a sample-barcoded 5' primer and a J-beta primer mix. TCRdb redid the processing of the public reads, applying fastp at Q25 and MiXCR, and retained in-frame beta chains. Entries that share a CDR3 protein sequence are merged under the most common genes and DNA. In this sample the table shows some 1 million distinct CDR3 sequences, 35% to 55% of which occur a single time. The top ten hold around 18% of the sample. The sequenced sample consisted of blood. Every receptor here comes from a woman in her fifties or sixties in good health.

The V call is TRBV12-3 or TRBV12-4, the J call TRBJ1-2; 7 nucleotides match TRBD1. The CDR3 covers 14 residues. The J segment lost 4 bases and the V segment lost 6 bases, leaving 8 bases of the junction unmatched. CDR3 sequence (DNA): TGTGCCAGCAGCCTACAGGGGATCACCTATGGCTACACCTTC. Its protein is CASSLQGITYGYTF.

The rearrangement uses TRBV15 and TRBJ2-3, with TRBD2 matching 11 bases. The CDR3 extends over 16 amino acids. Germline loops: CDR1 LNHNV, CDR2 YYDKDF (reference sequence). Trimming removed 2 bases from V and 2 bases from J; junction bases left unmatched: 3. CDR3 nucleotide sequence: TGTGCCACCAGCAGAACGGGACTAGCGGCCACAGATACGCAGTATTTT. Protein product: CATSRTGLAATDTQYF.

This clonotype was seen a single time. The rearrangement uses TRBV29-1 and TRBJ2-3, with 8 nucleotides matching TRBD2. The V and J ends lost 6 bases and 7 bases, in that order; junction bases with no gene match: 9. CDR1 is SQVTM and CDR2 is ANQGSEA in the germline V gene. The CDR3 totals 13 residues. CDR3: CSVGRAGVHTQYF. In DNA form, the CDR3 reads TGCAGCGTGGGACGAGCGGGAGTACATACGCAGTATTTT.

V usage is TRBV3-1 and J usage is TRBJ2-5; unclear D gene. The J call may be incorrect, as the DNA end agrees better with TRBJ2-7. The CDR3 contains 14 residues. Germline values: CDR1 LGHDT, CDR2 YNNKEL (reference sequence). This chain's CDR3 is CASSQDKGSCEQYF. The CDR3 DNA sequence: TGTGCCAGCAGCCAAGATAAGGGCAGCTGCGAGCAGTACTTC.

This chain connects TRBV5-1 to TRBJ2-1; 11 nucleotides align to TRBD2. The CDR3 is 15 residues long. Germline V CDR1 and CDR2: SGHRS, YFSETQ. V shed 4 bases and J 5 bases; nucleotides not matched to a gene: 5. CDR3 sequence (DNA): TGCGCCAGCAGCGTGAGGACTAGCGGGCACAATGAGCAGTTCTTC. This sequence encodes CASSVRTSGHNEQFF.

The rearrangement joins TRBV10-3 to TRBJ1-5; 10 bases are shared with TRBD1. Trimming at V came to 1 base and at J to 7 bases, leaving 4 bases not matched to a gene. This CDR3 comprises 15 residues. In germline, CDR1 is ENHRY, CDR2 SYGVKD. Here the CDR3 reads CAISEWGDRGQPQHF. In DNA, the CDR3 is TGTGCCATCAGTGAGTGGGGGGACAGGGGACAGCCCCAGCATTTT.

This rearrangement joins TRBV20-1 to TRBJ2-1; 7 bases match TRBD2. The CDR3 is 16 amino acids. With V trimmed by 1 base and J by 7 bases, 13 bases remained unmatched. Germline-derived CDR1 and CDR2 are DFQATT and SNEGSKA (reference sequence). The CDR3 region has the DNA TGCAGTGCTAGAGTACCCGGACTAGGCTCGGGGAATGAGCAGTTCTTC. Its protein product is CSARVPGLGSGNEQFF.

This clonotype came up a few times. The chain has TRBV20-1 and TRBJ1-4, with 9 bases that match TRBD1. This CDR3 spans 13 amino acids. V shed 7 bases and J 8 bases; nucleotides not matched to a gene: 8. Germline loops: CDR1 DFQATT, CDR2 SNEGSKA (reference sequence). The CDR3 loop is CSVPRQGGEKLFF. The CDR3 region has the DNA TGCAGTGTCCCCCGACAGGGGGGAGAAAAACTGTTTTTT.

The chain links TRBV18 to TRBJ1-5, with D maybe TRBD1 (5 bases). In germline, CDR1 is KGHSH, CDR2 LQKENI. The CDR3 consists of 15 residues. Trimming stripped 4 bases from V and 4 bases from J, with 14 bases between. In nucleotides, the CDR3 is TGTGCCAGCTCACTAGCTGGGACCGAGAATCAGCCCCAGCATTTT. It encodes CASSLAGTENQPQHF.

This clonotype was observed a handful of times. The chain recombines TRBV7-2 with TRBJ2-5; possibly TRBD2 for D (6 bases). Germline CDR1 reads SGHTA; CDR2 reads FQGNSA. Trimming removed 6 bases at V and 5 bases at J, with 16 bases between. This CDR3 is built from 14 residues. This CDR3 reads CASSPPGAGETQYF. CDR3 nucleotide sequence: TGTGCCAGCAGTCCCCCCGGGGCGGGGGAGACCCAGTACTTC.

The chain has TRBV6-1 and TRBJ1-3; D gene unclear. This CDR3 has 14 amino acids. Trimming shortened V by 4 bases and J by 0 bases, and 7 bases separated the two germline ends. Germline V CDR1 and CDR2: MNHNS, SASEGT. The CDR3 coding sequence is TGTGCCAGCAGTGGGCCTATCTCTGGAAACACCATATATTTT. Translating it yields CASSGPISGNTIYF.

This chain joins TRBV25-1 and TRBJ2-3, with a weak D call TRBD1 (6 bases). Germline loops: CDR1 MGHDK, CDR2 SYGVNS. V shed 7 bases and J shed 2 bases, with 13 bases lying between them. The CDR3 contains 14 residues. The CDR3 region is CASNPGQLTDTQYF. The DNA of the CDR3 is TGTGCCAGCAATCCCGGACAGCTCACAGATACGCAGTATTTT. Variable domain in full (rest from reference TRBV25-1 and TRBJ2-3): EADIYQTPRYLVIGTGKKITLECSQTMGHDKMYWYQQDPGMELHLIHYSYGVNSTEKGDLSSESTVSRIRTEHFPLTLESARPSHTSQYLCASNPGQLTDTQYFGPGTRLTVL.

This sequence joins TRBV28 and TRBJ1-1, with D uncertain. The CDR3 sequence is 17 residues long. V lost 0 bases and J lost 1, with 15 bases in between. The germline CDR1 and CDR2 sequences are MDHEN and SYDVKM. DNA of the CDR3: TGTGCCAGCAGTTTATGGGGCCGATCTAGAGGGAACACTGAAGCTTTCTTT. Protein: CASSLWGRSRGNTEAFF.